This T cell receptor (beta chain) emerged from a study of blood T cell repertoires in COVID-19. Study overall: Sites in the United States, Italy and Spain provided acute and convalescent COVID-19 samples. Sample material is recorded as cDNA or gDNA derived from T cells, B-cell-depleted T cells, or PBMCs.

CDR3 length equals 13 residues. Germline V gene lookup returns CDR1 LNHDA and CDR2 SQIVND (reference sequence). Trimming left V 6 bases short and J 3 bases short, with 11 bases between. Under the authors' procedure: Quantification of nucleated cells was approximated via reference gene primer amplification. The data were produced by immunoSEQ multiplex PCR, yet TCRdb's version contains in-frame clones alone and is incomplete. D and trimming were read from the DNA, whereas the V and J calls and clone size are those reported in that table. The table has approximately 140,000 clones, approximately 80% seen once; the top ten hold about 9.9%. This clone was seen only once.

This clonotype was sampled from a man between 35 and 55 years old with active or convalescent COVID-19. Sequencing input: peripheral blood. The V call is TRBV19, the J call TRBJ1-2; perhaps TRBD1 as D (6 bases). CDR3: CASRNKGDYGYTF. The DNA for the CDR3 is TGTGCCAGTAGGAATAAGGGGGACTATGGCTACACCTTC.